The rows below give T cell receptor beta chains drawn from one sample of a study of Ad26.COV2.S vaccination and SARS-CoV-2 variants. The repertoire was sequenced with immunoSEQ multiplex PCR; TCRdb's copy has only in-frame clones and lacks some. The sample yields about 350,000 clones, 92% seen once. Sequenced material: peripheral blood, taken after recovery from COVID-19. These receptors all stem from a human donor who had recovered from COVID-19. Both conserved end residues are part of each CDR3. D genes are given only for firm matches. A clone size is listed for some rows: how often the clone was seen (once, few, many), or a class if it is expanded.

V	J	size	D	CDR3	DNA
TRBV6-4	TRBJ1-2	few	NA	CASSDSRGRYGYTF	TGTGCCAGCAGTGACTCACGAGGGCGGTATGGCTACACCTTC
TRBV23-1	TRBJ1-6	NA	NA	CASSYNFPGRILSPLHF	TGCGCCAGCAGTTATAACTTTCCGGGCCGTATTCTTTCACCCCTCCACTTT
TRBV9	TRBJ2-5	NA	NA	CASSVGAGPALQETQYF	TGTGCCAGCAGCGTAGGGGCGGGGCCGGCCCTACAAGAGACCCAGTACTTC
TRBV3-1/TRBV3-2	TRBJ2-7	NA	TRBD1	CASSQVQGAQEQYF	TGTGCCAGCAGCCAAGTTCAGGGGGCGCAGGAGCAGTACTTC
TRBV3-1/TRBV3-2	TRBJ1-2	once	NA	CASSQYTEYGYTF	TGTGCCAGCAGCCAATATACAGAGTATGGCTACACCTTC
TRBV5-6	TRBJ2-7	NA	NA	CASSTLGTNNEQYF	TGTGCCAGCAGCACCCTTGGGACAAACAACGAGCAGTACTTC
TRBV7-8	TRBJ1-2	NA	NA	CASSLEGYGFGYGYTF	TGTGCCAGCAGCTTAGAAGGCTACGGCTTCGGCTATGGCTACACCTTC
TRBV19	TRBJ2-5	NA	NA	CASSLQSQTGVGQETQYF	TGTGCCAGTAGTCTTCAGAGTCAAACCGGGGTAGGCCAAGAGACCCAGTACTTC
TRBV3-1/TRBV3-2	TRBJ2-1	once	TRBD2	CASSQDSGAYNEQFF	TGTGCCAGCAGCCAAGATAGCGGGGCCTACAATGAGCAGTTCTTC
TRBV12-3/TRBV12-4	TRBJ2-3	NA	NA	CASSLTDTQYF	TGTGCCAGCAGTTTAACGGATACGCAGTATTTT
TRBV7-8	TRBJ1-4	NA	NA	CASSLLLPATNEKLFF	TGTGCCAGCAGCCTGCTACTGCCTGCAACTAATGAAAAACTGTTTTTT
TRBV29-1	TRBJ1-5	NA	NA	CSVKTDNSNQPQHF	TGCAGCGTTAAGACAGACAATAGCAATCAGCCCCAGCATTTT
TRBV3-1/TRBV3-2	TRBJ1-5	NA	NA	CASSQGGGANQPQHF	TGTGCCAGCAGCCAAGGAGGAGGGGCGAACCAGCCCCAGCATTTT
TRBV5-6	TRBJ1-2	NA	NA	CASSLDRKSYGYTF	TGTGCCAGCAGCTTGGATAGGAAGTCCTATGGCTACACCTTC
TRBV7-9	TRBJ2-7	NA	NA	CASSPGKSYEQYF	TGTGCCAGCAGCCCCGGGAAATCCTACGAGCAGTACTTC
TRBV14	TRBJ2-7	once	NA	CASSQSGGESSYEQYF	TGTGCCAGCAGCCAGTCAGGCGGGGAAAGCTCCTACGAGCAGTACTTC
TRBV7-8	TRBJ1-1	NA	NA	CASSRSGRDTEAFF	TGTGCCAGCAGCCGGTCAGGTCGAGACACTGAAGCTTTCTTT
TRBV7-9	TRBJ2-2	NA	NA	CASRGTLNTGELFF	TGTGCCAGCAGAGGAACATTAAACACCGGGGAGCTGTTTTTT
TRBV6-6	TRBJ1-4	NA	NA	CASSPLGAQGSNEKLFF	TGTGCCAGCAGTCCACTAGGGGCACAGGGAAGTAATGAAAAACTGTTTTTT
TRBV4-1	TRBJ2-7	NA	NA	CASSQLAVSSSEQYF	TGCGCCAGCAGCCAGCTGGCCGTTTCTAGTTCCGAGCAGTACTTC
TRBV6-6	TRBJ1-5	once	TRBD1	CASSYGTGVRYQPQHF	TGTGCCAGCAGTTACGGGACAGGGGTTCGGTATCAGCCCCAGCATTTT
TRBV6-5	TRBJ1-1	NA	NA	CASSGYNTEAFF	TGTGCCAGCAGCGGATACAACACTGAAGCTTTCTTT
TRBV9	TRBJ1-6	once	NA	CASSGDRPPLHF	TGTGCCAGCAGCGGAGATCGGCCACCCCTCCACTTT
TRBV7-7	TRBJ1-1	NA	TRBD1	CASSPRPGLEGATEAFF	TGTGCCAGCAGCCCACGCCCGGGGCTAGAGGGGGCCACTGAAGCTTTCTTT
TRBV7-2	TRBJ2-1	NA	TRBD1	CASSSTGGDEQFF	TGTGCCAGCAGCTCCACAGGGGGCGATGAGCAGTTCTTC
TRBV18	TRBJ2-1	NA	NA	CASSMTSSYNEQFF	TGTGCCAGCTCAATGACAAGCTCCTACAATGAGCAGTTCTTC
TRBV19	TRBJ2-1	few	TRBD2	CASSSSSGGRFF	TGTGCCAGTAGTTCCTCTAGCGGGGGTAGGTTCTTC
TRBV5-1	TRBJ2-5	NA	TRBD2	CASQNSGSGGETQYF	TGCGCCAGCCAAAATTCCGGAAGCGGGGGAGAGACCCAGTACTTC
TRBV15	TRBJ1-1	NA	NA	CATSRDYVGMNTEAFF	TGTGCCACCAGCAGAGATTATGTGGGGATGAACACTGAAGCTTTCTTT
TRBV4-1	TRBJ2-6	NA	TRBD1	CASSPHTTGGAGANVLTF	TGCGCCAGCAGCCCCCACACGACAGGGGGCGCCGGGGCCAACGTCCTGACTTTC
TRBV3-1/TRBV3-2	TRBJ2-5	NA	NA	CASSQDGTAQETQYF	TGTGCCAGCAGCCAAGATGGTACAGCCCAAGAGACCCAGTACTTC
TRBV27	TRBJ1-6	NA	NA	CASRDGWGDSPLHF	TGTGCCAGCAGGGACGGTTGGGGGGATTCACCCCTCCACTTT
TRBV7-2	TRBJ2-5	NA	NA	CASSLGVQETQYF	TGTGCCAGCAGCCTCGGGGTCCAAGAGACCCAGTACTTC